This T cell receptor (beta chain) was profiled in a study of T cell repertoires in cytomegalovirus infection. In TCRdb, the reads were re-called with MiXCR into one record per CDR3 protein. The sample yields about 770,000 distinct CDR3 sequences, about 29% seen once. This CDR3 has 15 amino acids. Looked up from germline, CDR1 is SGHVS and CDR2 is FQNEAQ. The germline V and J ends were trimmed by 6 bases and 8 bases, with 19 bases remaining between them. This clonotype has just a few counts. Antigen specificity is unknown. The chain uses TRBV7-8 and TRBJ1-4; D may be TRBD1 (5 bases). The receptor's source is a human donor in good health (CMV status not recorded). Some clones in this sample may be carry-over from other donors' samples. The source was cultured CD8+ T cells from PBMCs, collected from culture after CMV antigen stimulation. CDR3 in amino acids: CASSFLGEGEEKLFF. For the CDR3, the DNA is TGTGCCAGCAGTTTTCTGGGGGAAGGGGAAGAAAAACTGTTTTTT.